This entry lists 12 T cell receptor beta chains sequenced from one sample in a study of blood T cell repertoires in COVID-19 (dated by TCRdb to 2020 to 2021). Library construction relied on the immunoSEQ multiplex PCR assay. TCRdb took over this immuneACCESS table, retaining in-frame rearrangements with V and J assigned. Such tables are incomplete; in checked studies, under half of the missing clones stem from an unresolved V gene, and the remainder is unexplained. In all, the sample holds 250,000 or so clones, and over 70% of those were seen once. In total, the top ten clones hold 3.1% of the sample. The sequenced sample consisted of PBMCs or T cells enriched from blood (not recorded which). These TCRs come from a woman aged 40 to 50 who had been exposed to COVID-19.

V gene TRBV2 combines with J gene TRBJ2-1; 12 nucleotides align to TRBD2. CDR3 length: 14 residues. Losses at the gene ends were 7 bases for V and 4 bases for J; bases not matched to a gene: 2. CDR1 is SNHLY, CDR2 FYNNEI, per germline. The CDR3 sequence: CASTGLAGYNEQFF. In DNA, the CDR3 is TGTGCCAGCACGGGACTAGCGGGTTACAATGAGCAGTTCTTC.

CDR3 DNA: TGTGCCAGCAGCTCGACAGGGCCTGCCGGGGAGCTGTTTTTT. This sequence encodes CASSSTGPAGELFF. J is TRBJ2-2 and V is TRBV5-4; 7 bases align to TRBD1. The length of the CDR3 is 14 residues. V lost 3 bases to trimming and J lost 6 bases; unmatched junction nucleotides: 5. The germline V gene has CDR1 SGHNT and CDR2 YYREEE (reference sequence).

This clone was observed a few times. The chain employs TRBV3-1 (or the pseudogene TRBV3-2) and TRBJ2-7; 7 nucleotides align to TRBD2. Germline V gives CDR1 LGHDT, CDR2 YNNKEL (reference sequence). This CDR3 has 15 residues. The V and J ends lost 5 bases and 2 bases, in that order; junction bases with no gene match: 9. The CDR3: CASSSSGTTPYEQYF. CDR3 DNA sequence: TGTGCCAGCAGCTCCTCCGGGACTACCCCCTACGAGCAGTACTTC.

V is TRBV13 and J is TRBJ1-1; 9 bases match TRBD1. CDR1 is PRHDT and CDR2 is FYEKMQ in the germline V gene (reference sequence). The junction had 4 bases not matched to a gene; V was cut back by 5 bases and J by 3 bases. The CDR3 spans 14 residues. The CDR3 DNA follows: TGTGCCAGCAGCGCCCGGACAGGGGACACTGAAGCTTTCTTT. Its protein product is CASSARTGDTEAFF. The whole variable domain, filled in from reference TRBV13 and TRBJ1-1, reads AAGVIQSPRHLIKEKRETATLKCYPIPRHDTVYWYQQGPGQDPQFLISFYEKMQSDKGSIPDRFSAQQFSDYHSELNMSSLELGDSALYFCASSARTGDTEAFFGQGTRLTVV.

The rearrangement links TRBV24-1 to TRBJ2-5; D unresolved. Per the germline V gene, CDR1 is KGHDR and CDR2 is SFDVKD. The CDR3 has 13 amino acids. The germline V and J ends were trimmed by 3 bases and 5 bases, with 9 bases remaining between them. This CDR3 reads CATSDTRVETQYF. The CDR3 DNA reads TGTGCCACCAGTGATACGCGCGTGGAGACCCAGTACTTC.

The chain is built from TRBV12-3 or TRBV12-4 and TRBJ2-3; tentatively, D is TRBD1 (6 bases). With 8 bases removed from V and 2 bases from J, the gap between germline ends came to 11 bases. The CDR3 has 13 residues. The CDR3 DNA is TGTGCCAGCGGTCCAGGGGACACAGATACGCAGTATTTT. Translation: CASGPGDTDTQYF.

This chain links TRBV4-1 with TRBJ1-4; the match to TRBD1 covers 9 bases. V dropped 2 bases and J dropped 8; count of bases not matched to a gene: 9. This CDR3 has 16 amino acids. Germline V gene data show CDR1 as MGHRA and CDR2 as YSYEKL. The CDR3: CASSQQPGQGAEKLFF. CDR3 sequence (DNA): TGCGCCAGCAGCCAACAACCGGGACAGGGTGCCGAAAAACTGTTTTTT.

Written as DNA, the CDR3 is TGCAGCGTACGGGCACAGGGACGTAACACCGGGGAGCTGTTTTTT. Its protein product is CSVRAQGRNTGELFF. The rearrangement uses TRBV29-1 and TRBJ2-2; D possibly corresponds to TRBD1 (6 bases). CDR1 is SQVTM, CDR2 ANQGSEA, per germline. Trimming shortened V by 6 bases and J by 2 bases, and 16 bases separated the two germline ends. The CDR3 spans 15 residues.

The chain joins TRBV28 to TRBJ1-2; 7 positions match TRBD1. V trimming: 10 bases; J trimming: 5 bases; junction bases outside the gene matches: 10. CDR1 is MDHEN and CDR2 is SYDVKM in the germline V gene. CDR3 length: 13 amino acids. The CDR3 is CATYRGPTYGYTF. CDR3 coding DNA: TGTGCCACGTACAGGGGACCCACGTATGGCTACACCTTC.

This chain uses TRBV5-5 with TRBJ2-7; 8 nucleotides agree with TRBD2. V lost 4 bases and J lost 3; bases outside the gene matches: 9. The CDR3 spans 15 residues. CDR1 SGHKS and CDR2 YYEKEE come from the germline V gene (reference sequence). The CDR3 DNA sequence: TGTGCCAGCAGCCCTGGGGCGGGAGGTTACTACGAGCAGTACGTC. This gives the protein CASSPGAGGYYEQYV.

DNA for the CDR3: TGTGCCAGCTCCTTCCTTAACACTGAAGCTTTCTTT. It encodes CASSFLNTEAFF. The chain recombines TRBV18 with TRBJ1-1; D gene uncertain. Looked up from germline, CDR1 is KGHSH and CDR2 is LQKENI. The V end was cut by 6 bases, the J end by 2 bases, with 7 bases between. CDR3 length: 12 residues.

A single count supports this clone. The genes are TRBV7-9 and TRBJ2-1; 12 bases fit TRBD2. CDR1 is SEHNR, CDR2 FQNEAQ, per germline (reference sequence). This CDR3 contains 16 residues. V was pared by 1 base and J by 7 bases, with 5 bases of the junction left unmatched. CDR3 in DNA: TGTGCCAGCAGCTTAGGGTCTAGCGGGGGGGCGAATGAGCAGTTCTTC. Its protein is CASSLGSSGGANEQFF. Together with reference TRBV7-9 and TRBJ2-1, the CDR3 gives the full variable domain: DTGVSQNPRHKITKRGQNVTFRCDPISEHNRLYWYRQTLGQGPEFLTYFQNEAQLEKSRLLSDRFSAERPKGSFSTLEIQRTEQGDSAMYLCASSLGSSGGANEQFFGPGTRLTVL.